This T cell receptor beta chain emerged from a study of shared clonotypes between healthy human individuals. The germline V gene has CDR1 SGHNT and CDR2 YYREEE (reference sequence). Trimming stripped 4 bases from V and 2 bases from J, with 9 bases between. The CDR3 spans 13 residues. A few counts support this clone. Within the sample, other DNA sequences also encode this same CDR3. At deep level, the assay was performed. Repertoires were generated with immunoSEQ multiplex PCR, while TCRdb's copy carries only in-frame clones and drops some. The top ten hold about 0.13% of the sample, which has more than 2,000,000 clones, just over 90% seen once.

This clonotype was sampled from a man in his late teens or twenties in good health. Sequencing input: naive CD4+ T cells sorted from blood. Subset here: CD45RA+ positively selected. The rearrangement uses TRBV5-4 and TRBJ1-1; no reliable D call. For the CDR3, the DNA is TGTGCCAGCAGCGTAGACCGCAACACTGAAGCTTTCTTT. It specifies CASSVDRNTEAFF.